Following are 30 T cell receptor beta chains from one sample sequenced in a study of cytomegalovirus exposure and HLA in healthy donors (dated by TCRdb to the late 2010s). Library creation used the immunoSEQ multiplex PCR assay. The multiplex PCR relied on a mix of 60 forward primers for TCR Vbeta segments and 13 reverse primers for TCR Jbeta segments. TCRdb limited this immuneACCESS table to in-frame rearrangements with V and J called. A share of clones is missing; checked studies link under half to unresolved V genes, and the rest is unexplained. Recorded for this sample are just over 80,000 clones; around 78% of them occurred a single time. Jointly, the top ten make up around 6.4% of the sample. The sequencing sample was made of PBMCs. The receptors stem from a man aged 18 to 30 in good health and CMV-seropositive.

The V and J genes are TRBV4-1 and TRBJ1-2, with 7 bases matching TRBD1. This CDR3 contains 17 residues. In germline, CDR1 is MGHRA, CDR2 YSYEKL. Trimming removed 1 base from V and 6 bases from J; junction bases left unmatched: 14. The CDR3: CASSQGRGRPHFDGYTF. CDR3 DNA sequence: TGCGCCAGCAGCCAAGGTAGGGGGCGTCCCCATTTTGATGGCTACACCTTC.

The CDR3 DNA reads as TGCAGTGCTGGGCTCCGGGAGACCCAGTACTTC. Translating gives CSAGLRETQYF. The rearrangement links TRBV20-1 to TRBJ2-5; D not certain. CDR3 length: 11 amino acids. With 5 bases removed from V and 5 bases from J, the gap between germline ends came to 9 bases. Germline V gives CDR1 DFQATT, CDR2 SNEGSKA (reference sequence).

The CDR3: CASKAQLAMNTEAFF. CDR3 bases: TGTGCCAGTAAAGCACAGCTAGCGATGAACACTGAAGCTTTCTTT. V gene TRBV28 combines with J gene TRBJ1-1, with unresolved D. This CDR3 comprises 15 residues. Germline V gene sequence: CDR1 MDHEN, CDR2 SYDVKM. Trimming stripped 9 bases from V and 0 bases from J, with 17 bases between.

V and J are TRBV6-1 and TRBJ2-7; D is uncertain. This CDR3 is built from 14 residues. V lost 3 bases, J lost 2 bases, and 11 bases lay in between. CDR1 MNHNS and CDR2 SASEGT come from the germline V gene. The CDR3 region is CASSDSGRTYEQYF. In DNA, the CDR3 is TGTGCCAGCAGTGACAGTGGCAGAACCTACGAGCAGTACTTC.

The rearrangement links TRBV19 to TRBJ1-3; D ambiguous. Germline V gene data show CDR1 as LNHDA and CDR2 as SQIVND (reference sequence). The CDR3 sequence is 15 residues long. V shed 3 bases and J shed 6 bases, with 15 bases lying between them. Here the CDR3 DNA reads TGTGCCAGTAGTATGGGAGCCGTTAAGGAAAACACCATATATTTT. It specifies CASSMGAVKENTIYF.

The chain couples TRBV9 to TRBJ1-3, with a weak D call TRBD1 (6 bases). The CDR3 is made up of 14 amino acids. V lost 0 bases, J lost 9 bases, and 13 bases lay in between. Germline CDR1 is SGDLS and CDR2 is YYNGEE. The CDR3: CASSVGDTQFTIYF. The CDR3 DNA reads TGTGCCAGCAGCGTAGGGGACACCCAATTCACCATATATTTT.

The rearrangement links TRBV2 to TRBJ2-5, with D perhaps matching TRBD2 (5 bases). Germline V gene sequence: CDR1 SNHLY, CDR2 FYNNEI. V lost 5 bases, J lost 4 bases, and 11 bases lay in between. The CDR3 has 13 amino acids. CDR3 sequence reads: CASSYIEGETQYF. DNA for the CDR3: TGTGCCAGCAGTTATATCGAGGGAGAGACCCAGTACTTC.

The chain employs TRBV5-6 and TRBJ1-3; TRBD1 is a possible D gene (5 bases). CDR1 SGHDT and CDR2 YYEEEE come from the germline V gene. The V end was cut by 4 bases, the J end by 0 bases, with 11 bases between. This CDR3 is built from 15 residues. The CDR3 spells CASSTTTVSGNTIYF. The CDR3 DNA reads as TGTGCCAGCAGCACGACGACAGTCTCTGGAAACACCATATATTTT.

The chain joins TRBV29-1 to TRBJ2-7; 9 nucleotides line up with TRBD1. Germline lookup yields CDR1 SQVTM and CDR2 ANQGSEA. CDR3 length: 14 amino acids. V lost 8 bases, J lost 0 bases, and 8 bases stayed unmatched. CDR3 sequence (DNA): TGCAGCATATTTCCGGGACAGGGCTCCTACGAGCAGTACTTC. It encodes CSIFPGQGSYEQYF.

The chain employs TRBV7-3 and TRBJ1-1; tentative D call: TRBD1 (6 bases). This CDR3 region has 14 residues. CDR1 is SGHTA, CDR2 FQGTGA, per germline. Trimming removed 4 bases from V and 9 bases from J, with 18 bases in between. The CDR3 reads CASSWDRTAGKAFF. The CDR3, as DNA: TGTGCCAGCAGCTGGGACCGGACAGCCGGGAAAGCTTTCTTT.

In this sample, this clone turned up a few times. The chain joins TRBV28 to TRBJ2-1, with TRBD2 identical over 9 bases. Germline CDR1 MDHEN, CDR2 SYDVKM. CDR3 length: 17 amino acids. V was clipped by 8 bases and J by 0 bases; unmatched bases: 11. CDR3 in amino acids: CASSASGNPSSYNEQFF. The CDR3 bases are TGTGCCAGCTCGGCTAGCGGGAACCCGAGCTCCTACAATGAGCAGTTCTTC.

V usage is TRBV7-2 and J usage is TRBJ2-7, with 9 bases that match TRBD2. This CDR3 region has 15 residues. Looked up from germline, CDR1 is SGHTA and CDR2 is FQGNSA. The J segment lost 6 bases and the V segment lost 0 bases, leaving 6 bases of the junction unmatched. As DNA, the CDR3 is TGTGCCAGCAGCTTAGCAGGAGCGGGAGGATCCGAGCAGTACTTC. As protein: CASSLAGAGGSEQYF.

V gene TRBV4-1 combines with J gene TRBJ2-1, with a tentative D call TRBD1 (5 bases). Germline CDR1 is MGHRA and CDR2 is YSYEKL. V was pared by 0 bases and J by 3 bases, with 9 bases between. The CDR3 runs 15 residues. CDR3 DNA: TGCGCCAGCAGCCAAGATCAGGGTAACTACAATGAGCAGTTCTTC. Translation: CASSQDQGNYNEQFF.

The chain employs TRBV4-2 and TRBJ2-2; 16 bases are shared with TRBD2. Germline CDR1 is LGHNA and CDR2 is YNFKEQ. The CDR3 consists of 16 residues. V was clipped by 3 bases and J by 7 bases; unmatched bases: 2. This chain's CDR3 is CASSQGLAGGVGELFF. The CDR3 DNA reads as TGTGCCAGCAGCCAGGGACTAGCGGGAGGGGTCGGGGAGCTGTTTTTT.

The chain combines TRBV29-1 with TRBJ1-2, with no clear D. The germline V gene encodes CDR1 SQVTM and CDR2 ANQGSEA. The CDR3 has 11 amino acids. The V gene lost 7 bases and the J gene lost 8 bases, with 14 bases spanning the gap. The CDR3 spells CSAVGGEGYTF. The DNA for the CDR3 is TGCAGCGCTGTGGGCGGGGAGGGCTACACCTTC.

The gene calls are TRBV6-1 and TRBJ1-5, with D maybe TRBD1 (6 bases). V lost 4 bases and J lost 5, with 18 bases in between. The CDR3 loop spans 16 amino acids. CDR1 is MNHNS, CDR2 SASEGT, per germline. The CDR3 bases are TGTGCCAGCAGTGCGACCTTCCGACAGGACTATCAGCCCCAGCATTTT. Its translation: CASSATFRQDYQPQHF.

The V call is TRBV11-2, the J call TRBJ2-7; TRBD2 might be the D (6 bases). The CDR3 runs to 13 residues. Germline assignment: CDR1 SGHAT and CDR2 FQNNGV. The V end lost 4 bases, the J end lost 3 bases, and 10 bases lay between the germline ends. The CDR3 spells CASSSTRIYEQYF. The CDR3 DNA follows: TGTGCCAGCAGCTCGACTAGAATCTACGAGCAGTACTTC.

The chain combines TRBV29-1 with TRBJ1-3; tentatively, D is TRBD1 (6 bases). Germline CDR1 is SQVTM and CDR2 is ANQGSEA. The CDR3 totals 14 residues. Trimming stripped 7 bases from V and 2 bases from J, with 15 bases between. CDR3 in amino acids: CSAQGGGPGNTIYF. CDR3 DNA sequence: TGCAGCGCGCAGGGAGGGGGGCCTGGAAACACCATATATTTT.

The J gene is TRBJ2-4, the V gene TRBV9; D perhaps matches TRBD2 (6 bases). Germline V gene data show CDR1 as SGDLS and CDR2 as YYNGEE. The V and J ends lost 0 bases and 5 bases respectively, with 9 bases between them. CDR3 size: 14 residues. The CDR3 region has the DNA TGTGCCAGCAGCGTAGATGGCGGGGAAAACATTCAGTACTTC. This encodes CASSVDGGENIQYF.

The V and J genes are TRBV5-1 and TRBJ2-5; TRBD2 agrees at 7 bases. The V gene's germline CDR1 is SGHRS and CDR2 YFSETQ. The CDR3 extends over 14 amino acids. With V trimmed by 3 bases and J by 5 bases, 7 bases remained unmatched. CDR3 sequence reads: CASSWRGSLETQYF. For the CDR3, the DNA is TGCGCCAGCAGCTGGCGCGGGAGTTTGGAGACCCAGTACTTC.

The rearrangement links TRBV6-1 to TRBJ2-7; 12 bases fit TRBD2. The junction had 3 bases not matched to a gene; V was cut back by 7 bases and J by 2 bases. The CDR3 is made up of 14 amino acids. Germline-derived CDR1 and CDR2 are MNHNS and SASEGT. As DNA, the CDR3 is TGTGCCAGCATAACTAGCGGGAGGCCCTACGAGCAGTACTTC. Protein product: CASITSGRPYEQYF.

CDR3 bases: TGTGCCAGCAGCTTGCAGGGGATTCAGCCCCAGCATTTT. It encodes CASSLQGIQPQHF. J is TRBJ1-5 and V is TRBV7-8; maybe TRBD1 (6 bases). V was clipped by 3 bases and J by 6 bases, with 9 bases between them. The CDR3 totals 13 residues. Germline V CDR1 and CDR2: SGHVS, FQNEAQ.

The V gene is TRBV7-9, the J gene TRBJ1-3; D remains ambiguous. V was pared by 7 bases and J by 2 bases, with 12 bases between. Germline values: CDR1 SEHNR, CDR2 FQNEAQ (reference sequence). The CDR3 has 14 amino acids. This CDR3 is CASTQAGAGNTIYF. The CDR3, as DNA: TGTGCCAGCACTCAAGCCGGGGCTGGAAACACCATATATTTT.

The V gene is TRBV21-1, the J gene TRBJ1-2; the table's D call, TRBD1, has no DNA check behind it. TRBV21-1 has pseudogene status. The CDR3 runs to 15 residues. Here the CDR3 DNA reads TGTGCCAGCAGCAAATGGGGCGGCCCGATTTATGGCTACACCTTC. This translates into CASSKWGGPIYGYTF.

V gene TRBV29-1 combines with J gene TRBJ2-2; unclear D gene. This CDR3 is 12 amino acids long. Trimming took 3 bases from V and 4 from J, leaving 6 bases between them. The germline gives CDR1 SQVTM, CDR2 ANQGSEA. The CDR3 region has the DNA TGCAGCGTTGATTGGGCCACCGGGGAGCTGTTTTTT. Protein: CSVDWATGELFF.

This sequence joins TRBV10-1 and TRBJ2-1; D is possibly TRBD2 (6 bases). V lost 5 bases to trimming and J lost 4 bases, with 12 bases between them. Germline V gives CDR1 WNHNN, CDR2 SYGVQD (reference sequence). The CDR3 consists of 14 residues. The DNA of the CDR3 is TGCGCCAGCAGTTTACTCCGGGGGTACAATGAGCAGTTCTTC. It encodes CASSLLRGYNEQFF.

V usage is TRBV5-1 and J usage is TRBJ2-1; the D gene is possibly TRBD1 (5 bases). Between the trimmed V and J ends, which lost 0 bases and 1 base, there was a span of 14 bases. The germline V gene encodes CDR1 SGHRS and CDR2 YFSETQ. CDR3 length: 17 residues. The CDR3 is CASSLGTQGRSYNEQFF. In nucleotides, the CDR3 is TGCGCCAGCAGCTTGGGGACCCAGGGAAGGTCCTACAATGAGCAGTTCTTC.

This chain joins TRBV4-1 and TRBJ2-1; 12 nucleotides agree with TRBD2. From germline, CDR1 is MGHRA and CDR2 YSYEKL. The CDR3 is 16 residues long. The V gene end was trimmed by 3 bases and the J gene end by 6 bases; junction bases not matched to a gene: 6. The CDR3 is CASSHRLAGDRNEQFF. CDR3 nucleotides: TGCGCCAGCAGCCACCGACTAGCGGGAGATCGCAATGAGCAGTTCTTC.

The chain links TRBV2 to TRBJ2-7; the match to TRBD1 covers 10 bases. J lost 6 bases, V lost 9 bases, and 8 bases had no gene match. Germline V CDR1 and CDR2: SNHLY, FYNNEI. The CDR3 consists of 13 residues. The CDR3 bases are TGTGCCAGTGCGGGACAGGGGCGTCTCGAGCAGTACTTC. Protein product: CASAGQGRLEQYF.

The CDR3 protein is CASSFVGLAGAYNEQFF. Here the CDR3 DNA reads TGTGCCAGCAGTTTTGTTGGGCTAGCGGGAGCCTACAATGAGCAGTTCTTC. The chain uses TRBV28 and TRBJ2-1, with TRBD2 identical over 10 bases. The CDR3 has 17 residues. J gave up 2 bases and V 3 bases, and 7 bases lay outside the gene matches. The germline CDR1 and CDR2 sequences are MDHEN and SYDVKM.